The 26 T cell receptor beta chains below all came from one sample that was sequenced in a study of T cell changes during pregnancy in multiple sclerosis (dated by TCRdb to the late 2010s). The library was built by means of the immunoSEQ multiplex PCR assay. The table comes from immuneACCESS by way of TCRdb, which keeps in-frame sequences with V and J called. Part of the clones is missing from these tables; in studies checked, under half for an unresolved V gene and the rest for unknown reasons. For this sample there are around 80,000 clones; approximately 95% appear just once. The top ten constitute more than 0.95% of the sample. The sample in question was peripheral blood, obtained in the second trimester of pregnancy. The origin of the receptors is a female donor in good health, enrolled as a control in a pregnancy study.

The V call is TRBV7-6, the J call TRBJ2-7; TRBD1 might be the D (5 bases). Deletions cut 1 base from V and 2 bases from J, with 12 bases between. From germline, CDR1 is SGHVS and CDR2 FNYEAQ. This CDR3 comprises 15 residues. In nucleotides, the CDR3 is TGTGCCAGCAGCTTAGGCCAGGGTCCGACCTACGAGCAGTACTTC. Translated, it gives CASSLGQGPTYEQYF.

The chain uses TRBV5-1 and TRBJ2-7; the match to TRBD1 covers 9 bases. The CDR3 is 15 residues long. The V segment lost 4 bases and the J segment 2 bases; nucleotides outside the gene matches: 7. Germline V lookup: CDR1 SGHRS, CDR2 YFSETQ. The CDR3 protein is CASSEGQGGAYEQYF. CDR3 coding DNA: TGCGCCAGCAGCGAGGGACAGGGCGGCGCCTACGAGCAGTACTTC.

The chain links TRBV11-2 to TRBJ2-1; 7 bases match TRBD2. From germline, CDR1 is SGHAT and CDR2 FQNNGV. Trimming took 1 base from V and 2 from J; bases not matched to a gene: 5. This CDR3 has 16 amino acids. The DNA for the CDR3 is TGTGCCAGCAGCTTAGGGGAAGCGGGAACCTACAATGAGCAGTTCTTC. Encoded protein: CASSLGEAGTYNEQFF. Full variable domain (remainder filled in from reference TRBV11-2 and TRBJ2-1): EAGVAQSPRYKIIEKRQSVAFWCNPISGHATLYWYQQILGQGPKLLIQFQNNGVVDDSQLPKDRFSAERLKGVDSTLKIQPAKLEDSAVYLCASSLGEAGTYNEQFFGPGTRLTVL.

CDR3 bases: TGTGCCAGCAGCTTAGTACAATCTGAGCAGTTCTTC. Translated, it gives CASSLVQSEQFF. The chain carries TRBV7-9 and TRBJ2-1; D not certain. V was clipped by 1 base and J by 9 bases, with 7 bases between them. From germline, CDR1 is SEHNR and CDR2 FQNEAQ (reference sequence). The CDR3 runs 12 residues.

V gene TRBV7-8 combines with J gene TRBJ2-1; tentatively, D is TRBD2 (6 bases). Germline V gene lookup returns CDR1 SGHVS and CDR2 FQNEAQ. The CDR3 consists of 17 residues. V was trimmed by 7 bases and J by 4 bases, leaving 23 bases between them. CDR3 sequence reads: CASTRGSPEGRYNEQFF. The CDR3 region has the DNA TGTGCCAGCACCCGCGGTTCGCCGGAGGGGCGATACAATGAGCAGTTCTTC.

This chain connects TRBV29-1 to TRBJ2-3; D gene ambiguous. V was shortened by 8 bases and J by 1 base, with 13 bases between the two germline ends. The CDR3 contains 13 residues. Germline lookup yields CDR1 SQVTM and CDR2 ANQGSEA. This CDR3 reads CSPSGLGTDTQYF. The CDR3 coding sequence is TGCAGCCCGTCTGGGCTGGGCACAGATACGCAGTATTTT.

The chain employs TRBV5-6 and TRBJ2-1, with TRBD2 matching 10 bases. The trim removed 2 bases at V and 8 bases at J, leaving 1 base unmatched. Germline V lookup: CDR1 SGHDT, CDR2 YYEEEE. This CDR3 comprises 13 residues. The CDR3 DNA sequence: TGTGCCAGCAGCTTCCTAGCGGGAGATGAGCAGTTCTTC. Translation gives CASSFLAGDEQFF.

The chain uses TRBV7-2 and TRBJ2-1, with no clear D. The length of the CDR3 is 16 residues. V was clipped by 1 base and J by 4 bases, with 14 bases between them. Germline V gives CDR1 SGHTA, CDR2 FQGNSA. CDR3 DNA sequence: TGTGCCAGCAGCTTAGTGGCAGGCGAACTTTACAATGAGCAGTTCTTC. Translated: CASSLVAGELYNEQFF.

The chain couples TRBV18 to TRBJ1-3; 7 nucleotides align to TRBD1. Germline loops: CDR1 KGHSH, CDR2 LQKENI. CDR3 length: 16 amino acids. The ends lost 4 bases at V and 2 bases at J; junction bases unmatched: 8. The DNA of the CDR3 is TGTGCCAGCTCACGACCCCCCGGGACAGCTGGAAACACCATATATTTT. It translates to CASSRPPGTAGNTIYF.

V usage is TRBV20-1 and J usage is TRBJ2-7; no clear D gene. The CDR3 covers 10 residues. Per germline, CDR1 DFQATT and CDR2 SNEGSKA (reference sequence). Trimming left V 0 bases short and J 6 bases short, with 3 bases between. CDR3 protein: CSARDREQYF. In DNA, the CDR3 is TGCAGTGCTAGAGACCGCGAGCAGTACTTC.

CDR3 in amino acids: CASSSLGLASETQYF. As DNA, the CDR3 is TGCGCCAGCAGCTCCCTCGGACTAGCCTCAGAGACCCAGTACTTC. The chain combines TRBV5-1 with TRBJ2-5; 8 bases map to TRBD2. With V trimmed by 3 bases and J by 4 bases, 8 bases remained unmatched. Per germline, CDR1 SGHRS and CDR2 YFSETQ. The CDR3 contains 15 residues.

In its sample, this clone was seen once. The chain employs TRBV5-4 and TRBJ2-5; TRBD2 matches 8 bases. CDR3 length equals 15 residues. J gave up 4 bases and V 4 bases, and 9 bases lay outside the gene matches. The V gene's germline CDR1 is SGHNT and CDR2 YYREEE (reference sequence). The CDR3 reads CASSPAGLAGETQYF. CDR3 coding DNA: TGTGCCAGCAGCCCGGCGGGTCTAGCGGGAGAGACCCAGTACTTC.

This chain uses TRBV7-2 with TRBJ2-7; perhaps TRBD1 as D (7 bases). The CDR3 is 14 amino acids. From germline, CDR1 is SGHTA and CDR2 FQGNSA. V was pared by 5 bases and J by 5 bases, with 16 bases between. CDR3 DNA sequence: TGTGCCAGCAGCGGAGGGGGCAGCCTAGACGAGCAGTACTTC. Amino acid sequence: CASSGGGSLDEQYF.

This rearrangement joins TRBV5-4 to TRBJ2-6; TRBD1 matches 8 bases. Germline V gives CDR1 SGHNT, CDR2 YYREEE (reference sequence). CDR3 length: 17 amino acids. J was trimmed by 0 bases and V by 4 bases; bases with no gene match: 6. The CDR3 DNA reads as TGTGCCAGCAGCCCGGGACAGGCCTACTCTGGGGCCAACGTCCTGACTTTC. Protein: CASSPGQAYSGANVLTF.

J is TRBJ1-1 and V is TRBV5-1, with D possibly being TRBD1 (5 bases). From germline, CDR1 is SGHRS and CDR2 YFSETQ. V lost 0 bases to trimming and J lost 0 bases, with 15 bases between them. CDR3 length: 17 residues. CDR3 region: CASSLGGGGLMNTEAFF. CDR3 coding DNA: TGCGCCAGCAGCTTGGGCGGGGGGGGGTTAATGAACACTGAAGCTTTCTTT.

This clone appeared a few times. The genes are TRBV7-8 and TRBJ2-7, with unresolved D. CDR1 and CDR2 (germline): SGHVS, FQNEAQ. V lost 0 bases, J lost 4 bases, and 4 bases lay in between. The CDR3 covers 12 residues. CDR3 sequence reads: CASSLARYEQYF. In nucleotides, the CDR3 is TGTGCCAGCAGCTTAGCCCGTTACGAGCAGTACTTC.

In the case of this clone: Other DNA sequences in this sample translate to the same CDR3. The V call is TRBV29-1, the J call TRBJ1-2; D is undetermined. CDR3 length: 11 amino acids. Looked up from germline, CDR1 is SQVTM and CDR2 is ANQGSEA. Trimming stripped 3 bases from V and 4 bases from J, with 6 bases between. The CDR3 DNA reads as TGCAGCGTTGAGACGGGCTATGGCTACACCTTC. Encoded protein: CSVETGYGYTF.

The rearrangement links TRBV5-4 to TRBJ2-2, with a tentative D call TRBD1 (5 bases). Trimming took 4 bases from V and 4 from J, leaving 8 bases between them. Germline CDR1 reads SGHNT; CDR2 reads YYREEE (reference sequence). This CDR3 has 13 residues. The CDR3 protein is CASSPTVTGELFF. The CDR3 DNA sequence: TGTGCCAGCAGCCCGACAGTCACCGGGGAGCTGTTTTTT. Filled out from reference TRBV5-4 and TRBJ2-2, the complete variable domain reads ETGVTQSPTHLIKTRGQQVTLRCSSQSGHNTVSWYQQALGQGPQFIFQYYREEENGRGNFPPRFSGLQFPNYSSELNVNALELDDSALYLCASSPTVTGELFFGEGSRLTVL.

V is TRBV7-2 and J is TRBJ1-1, with D maybe TRBD1 (6 bases). The V gene's germline CDR1 is SGHTA and CDR2 FQGNSA. Trimming pared 1 base from V and 8 bases from J, leaving 17 bases between. The length of the CDR3 is 15 residues. CDR3 in DNA: TGTGCCAGCAGCTTAGTGGGGGCTCCAACCCCCGAAGCTTTCTTT. Translating it yields CASSLVGAPTPEAFF.

The chain uses TRBV7-2 and TRBJ2-1, with D maybe TRBD1 (6 bases). The CDR3 consists of 12 residues. V lost 2 bases, J lost 10 bases, and 9 bases lay in between. Germline CDR1 and CDR2: SGHTA and FQGNSA. The DNA of the CDR3 is TGTGCCAGCAGCTTAAGCAGGGGCGAGCAGTTCTTC. It codes for CASSLSRGEQFF.

The CDR3 sequence is CASSPPSYEQYF. CDR3 DNA sequence: TGTGCCAGCAGCCCTCCCTCCTACGAGCAGTACTTC. The chain recombines TRBV11-1 with TRBJ2-7; D is uncertain. This CDR3 comprises 12 residues. Germline CDR1 SGHAT, CDR2 FQDESV (reference sequence). Trimming stripped 5 bases from V and 0 bases from J, with 5 bases between. The entire variable domain, with the rest obtained from reference TRBV11-1 and TRBJ2-7, is as follows: EAEVAQSPRYKITEKSQAVAFWCDPISGHATLYWYRQILGQGPELLVQFQDESVVDDSQLPKDRFSAERLKGVDSTLKIQPAELGDSAMYLCASSPPSYEQYFGPGTRLTVT.

V and J are TRBV28 and TRBJ1-4; D perhaps matches TRBD1 (5 bases). With 1 base removed from V and 10 bases from J, the gap between germline ends came to 19 bases. The CDR3 contains 16 residues. The germline CDR1 and CDR2 sequences are MDHEN and SYDVKM. The DNA of the CDR3 is TGTGCCAGCAGTTTATATGAGTCAGGGACTAGCGGAAAACTGTTTTTT. It translates to CASSLYESGTSGKLFF.

CDR3 sequence reads: CASSLPGTSYEQYF. The CDR3 nucleotides are TGCGCCAGCAGCTTGCCCGGGACTAGCTACGAGCAGTACTTC. The genes are TRBV5-1 and TRBJ2-7, with TRBD2 identical over 8 bases. The V gene end was trimmed by 1 base and the J gene end by 3 bases; junction bases not matched to a gene: 3. CDR1 and CDR2 (germline): SGHRS, YFSETQ. This CDR3 region has 14 residues.

This chain links TRBV27 with TRBJ2-3; possible D gene TRBD2, 5 bases. CDR1 is MNHEY, CDR2 SMNVEV, per germline (reference sequence). V dropped 5 bases and J dropped 2 bases, with 14 bases sitting between them. The CDR3 contains 15 residues. The CDR3 nucleotides read TGTGCCAGCAGTCAGGACTCCTTTTACACAGATACGCAGTATTTT. Amino acid sequence: CASSQDSFYTDTQYF.

V gene TRBV7-9 combines with J gene TRBJ2-7; 8 bases align to TRBD1. Unmatched junction bases numbered 1, after V lost 0 bases and J lost 3 bases. This CDR3 is 14 amino acids long. The germline V gene encodes CDR1 SEHNR and CDR2 FQNEAQ (reference sequence). Here the CDR3 DNA reads TGTGCCAGCAGCTTAGCCGACAGGGGCTACGAGCAGTACTTC. It specifies CASSLADRGYEQYF. The variable domain in full, completed from reference TRBV7-9 and TRBJ2-7, reads DTGVSQNPRHKITKRGQNVTFRCDPISEHNRLYWYRQTLGQGPEFLTYFQNEAQLEKSRLLSDRFSAERPKGSFSTLEIQRTEQGDSAMYLCASSLADRGYEQYFGPGTRLTVT.

This clone showed up many times. V is TRBV30 and J is TRBJ1-2; D ambiguous. V was pared by 1 base and J by 4 bases, with 10 bases between. The V gene's germline CDR1 is GTSNPN and CDR2 SVGIG (reference sequence). This CDR3 spans 13 amino acids. The CDR3 DNA reads as TGTGCCTGGAGTGATACAGAATTCTATGGCTACACCTTC. The encoded protein is CAWSDTEFYGYTF.